This TCR beta chain is drawn from a study of liver allograft versus peripheral blood T cells. Background on the study: The authors compared T cell receptor repertoires in transplanted livers with recipients' peripheral blood repertoires. Whole-study results and caveats: Repertoires of T cell receptors in liver allografts reportedly differed from peripheral blood repertoires.

V lost 5 bases and J 8 bases, leaving 7 bases between the germline ends. Per germline, CDR1 PRHDT and CDR2 FYEKMQ (reference sequence). The CDR3 has 11 amino acids. TCRdb passed the reads through MiXCR, listing each CDR3 protein once. This table has 4,000 or so distinct CDR3 sequences, 14% to 15% appearing once. As regards this clonotype: Its target is not known.

This chain joins TRBV13 and TRBJ2-1; no reliable D call. The clonotype originates from a human patient who had a liver transplant. A share of the T cells may be of graft donor origin. The CDR3 reads CASSLFHEQFF. The CDR3 DNA reads as TGTGCCAGCAGCCTATTCCATGAGCAGTTCTTC.